Each of the 14 T cell receptor beta chains below was sequenced from the same sample in a study of shared clonotypes between healthy human individuals. This table comes from immunoSEQ multiplex PCR, and its TCRdb copy is limited to in-frame clones, with some not included. The sample holds some 1,900,000 clones, about 95% seen once. Naive CD8 cells lacked CD45RO and underwent positive selection for CCR7, leaving out terminally differentiated effector memory CD45RA+ cells. The material sequenced was naive CD8+ T cells sorted from blood. The source of these receptors is a young man in good health.

The rearrangement joins TRBV4-1 to TRBJ2-1; 9 nucleotides match TRBD2. V was pared by 3 bases and J by 0 bases, with 6 bases of the junction left unmatched. The CDR3 sequence is 17 residues long. Germline-derived CDR1 and CDR2 are MGHRA and YSYEKL. The CDR3 is CASSQEIAGDSYNEQFF. CDR3 coding DNA: TGCGCCAGCAGCCAGGAGATAGCGGGGGACTCCTACAATGAGCAGTTCTTC.

The chain joins TRBV27 to TRBJ2-6, with a tentative D call TRBD1 (6 bases). Germline V lookup: CDR1 MNHEY, CDR2 SMNVEV (reference sequence). Between the trimmed V and J ends, which lost 6 bases and 3 bases, there was a span of 9 bases. CDR3 length equals 14 residues. DNA of the CDR3: TGTGCCAGCAGCAGACAGGATGGGGCCAACGTCCTGACTTTC. This gives the protein CASSRQDGANVLTF.

The rearrangement uses TRBV15 and TRBJ1-1; D is perhaps TRBD1 (6 bases). The CDR3 consists of 12 residues. Germline-derived CDR1 and CDR2 are LNHNV and YYDKDF (reference sequence). V lost 2 bases and J 8 bases, leaving 9 bases between the germline ends. CDR3 region: CATSRPGGEAFF. The CDR3 nucleotides are TGTGCCACCAGCAGACCCGGGGGCGAAGCTTTCTTT.

This chain uses TRBV2 with TRBJ2-1; 7 bases agree with TRBD1. Germline-derived CDR1 and CDR2 are SNHLY and FYNNEI. The CDR3 has 14 amino acids. Trimming removed 6 bases from V and 1 base from J; junction bases left unmatched: 3. In DNA, the CDR3 is TGTGCCAGCAGGTTGACAGGGTCCTACAATGAGCAGTTCTTC. Translation: CASRLTGSYNEQFF.

This chain joins TRBV5-1 and TRBJ2-3, with 10 bases that match TRBD2. CDR1 is SGHRS, CDR2 YFSETQ, per germline. The CDR3 contains 18 residues. V was pared by 4 bases and J by 0 bases, with 11 bases of the junction left unmatched. The CDR3 here is CASSLYGLAVDSTDTQYF. The CDR3 nucleotides are TGCGCCAGCAGCCTCTATGGACTAGCGGTTGATAGCACAGATACGCAGTATTTT.

J is TRBJ2-3 and V is TRBV12-5, with D possibly being TRBD1 (6 bases). This CDR3 is 15 amino acids long. Trimming took 6 bases from V and 0 from J, leaving 13 bases between them. The V gene's germline CDR1 is LGHNT and CDR2 FRNRAP. CDR3 sequence: CASGPGQFSTDTQYF. CDR3 in DNA: TGTGCTAGTGGACCCGGACAGTTTAGCACAGATACGCAGTATTTT.

The chain combines TRBV6-5 with TRBJ1-1; no definite D call. Trimming shortened V by 2 bases and J by 5 bases, and 9 bases separated the two germline ends. Germline CDR1 MNHEY, CDR2 SVGAGI. CDR3 length: 13 amino acids. The CDR3 DNA reads TGTGCCAGCAGTTACGGTATTTATACTGAAGCTTTCTTT. Its translation is CASSYGIYTEAFF.

This chain links TRBV30 with TRBJ1-5; maybe TRBD1 (5 bases). Trimming left V 0 bases short and J 7 bases short, with 13 bases between. The CDR3 loop spans 14 amino acids. Germline CDR1 is GTSNPN and CDR2 is SVGIG (reference sequence). The CDR3 coding sequence is TGTGCCTGGAGTGTACTAGGGGTACAGCAGCCCCAGCATTTT. This encodes CAWSVLGVQQPQHF.

The chain joins TRBV28 to TRBJ2-5; TRBD1 matches 11 bases. Trimming at V came to 5 bases and at J to 4 bases, leaving 3 bases not matched to a gene. The CDR3 contains 14 residues. Germline loops: CDR1 MDHEN, CDR2 SYDVKM. CDR3 coding DNA: TGTGCCAGCAGTCGGACAGGGGGCATAGAGACCCAGTACTTC. Translating gives CASSRTGGIETQYF.

The chain employs TRBV28 and TRBJ1-6, with 7 positions matching TRBD1. Germline lookup yields CDR1 MDHEN and CDR2 SYDVKM. The CDR3 runs 16 residues. The trim removed 2 bases at V and 5 bases at J, leaving 6 bases unmatched. The CDR3, as DNA: TGTGCCAGCAGTTTAATAGGGGGCGCCCATAATTCACCCCTCCACTTT. It specifies CASSLIGGAHNSPLHF.

This clone was seen only a few times. The chain couples TRBV6-5 to TRBJ2-7, with a tentative D call TRBD2 (5 bases). Trimming cost V 2 bases and J 6 bases, with 14 bases left between them. This CDR3 is 14 amino acids long. Germline V gene data show CDR1 as MNHEY and CDR2 as SVGAGI. The CDR3 loop reads CASSYLEAAGEQYF. The CDR3 region has the DNA TGTGCCAGCAGTTACCTGGAAGCTGCGGGCGAGCAGTACTTC.

This clone was recorded only once. One end of the junction does not line up with germline, which may come from a read error. The chain employs TRBV7-7 and TRBJ2-7; 8 bases line up with TRBD1. CDR1 and CDR2 from the germline V gene are SSHAT and FNYEAQ (reference sequence). This CDR3 region has 15 residues. CDR3 DNA sequence: TGTGCTAGCAGCTTATCGACAGGGGCGGCTCACGAGCAGTACTTC. Its protein product is CASSLSTGAAHEQYF.

The genes are TRBV27 and TRBJ2-2; no reliable D call. This CDR3 has 14 residues. Germline-derived CDR1 and CDR2 are MNHEY and SMNVEV (reference sequence). The germline V and J ends were trimmed by 3 bases and 4 bases, with 9 bases remaining between them. The CDR3 DNA reads as TGTGCCAGCAGTTTGGCCAGATCCACCGGGGAGCTGTTTTTT. Translated: CASSLARSTGELFF.

This clone was seen just once. This chain joins TRBV6-1 and TRBJ2-1; D gene ambiguous. Trimming removed 2 bases from V and 3 bases from J, with 11 bases in between. In germline, CDR1 is MNHNS, CDR2 SASEGT. This CDR3 comprises 15 residues. This CDR3 is CASSERAMGYNEQFF. In nucleotides, the CDR3 is TGTGCCAGCAGTGAACGGGCTATGGGCTACAATGAGCAGTTCTTC.